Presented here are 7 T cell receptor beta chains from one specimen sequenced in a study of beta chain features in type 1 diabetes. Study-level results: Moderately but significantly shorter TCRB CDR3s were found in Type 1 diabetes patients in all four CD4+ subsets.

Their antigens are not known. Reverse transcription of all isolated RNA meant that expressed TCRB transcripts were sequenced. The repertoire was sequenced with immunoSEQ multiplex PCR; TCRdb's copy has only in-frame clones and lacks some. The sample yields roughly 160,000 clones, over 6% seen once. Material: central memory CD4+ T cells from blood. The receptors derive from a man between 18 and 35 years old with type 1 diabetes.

CDR3 in DNA: TGTGCCACCAGCAGAGCAGGACAGGGGCGGAATGAGCAGTTCTTC. Encoded protein: CATSRAGQGRNEQFF. The J gene is TRBJ2-1, the V gene TRBV15; TRBD1 agrees at 9 bases. CDR1 and CDR2 from the germline V gene are LNHNV and YYDKDF (reference sequence). This CDR3 comprises 15 residues. V was pared by 1 base and J by 7 bases, with 5 bases of the junction left unmatched.

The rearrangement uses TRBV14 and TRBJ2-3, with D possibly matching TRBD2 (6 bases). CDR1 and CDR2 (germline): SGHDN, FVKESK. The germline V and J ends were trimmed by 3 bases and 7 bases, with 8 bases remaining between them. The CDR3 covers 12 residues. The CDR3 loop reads CASSQGGYTQYF. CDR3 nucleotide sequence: TGTGCCAGCAGCCAGGGAGGCTATACGCAGTATTTT. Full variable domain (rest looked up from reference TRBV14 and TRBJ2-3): EAGVTQFPSHSVIEKGQTVTLRCDPISGHDNLYWYRRVMGKEIKFLLHFVKESKQDESGMPNNRFLAERTGGTYSTLKVQPAELEDSGVYFCASSQGGYTQYFGPGTRLTVL.

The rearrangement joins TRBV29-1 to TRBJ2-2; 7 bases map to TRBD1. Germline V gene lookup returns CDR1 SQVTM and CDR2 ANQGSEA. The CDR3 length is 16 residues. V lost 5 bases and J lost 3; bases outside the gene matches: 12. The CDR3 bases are TGCAGCGTTAGAAACTCTGGACAGGACGACACCGGGGAGCTGTTTTTT. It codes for CSVRNSGQDDTGELFF.

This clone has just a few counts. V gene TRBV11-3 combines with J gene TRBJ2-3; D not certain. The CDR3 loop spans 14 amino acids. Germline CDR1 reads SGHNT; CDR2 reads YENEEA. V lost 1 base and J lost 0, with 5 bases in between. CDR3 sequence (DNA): TGTGCCAGCAGCTTAGGTGCGAGCACAGATACGCAGTATTTT. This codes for CASSLGASTDTQYF.

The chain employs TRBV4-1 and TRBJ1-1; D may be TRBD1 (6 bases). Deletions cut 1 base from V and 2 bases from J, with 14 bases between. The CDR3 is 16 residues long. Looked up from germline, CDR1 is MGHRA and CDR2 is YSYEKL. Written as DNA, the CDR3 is TGCGCCAGCAGCCAAGTAGGGGGAACTAGAAACACTGAAGCTTTCTTT. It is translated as CASSQVGGTRNTEAFF.

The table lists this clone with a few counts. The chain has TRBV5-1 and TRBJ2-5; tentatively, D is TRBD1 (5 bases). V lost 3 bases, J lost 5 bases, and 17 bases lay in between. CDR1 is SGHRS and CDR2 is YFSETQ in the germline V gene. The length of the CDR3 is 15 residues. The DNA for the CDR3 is TGCGCCAGCAGCTATACCCCCCGGCCAGGGGAGACCCAGTACTTC. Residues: CASSYTPRPGETQYF.

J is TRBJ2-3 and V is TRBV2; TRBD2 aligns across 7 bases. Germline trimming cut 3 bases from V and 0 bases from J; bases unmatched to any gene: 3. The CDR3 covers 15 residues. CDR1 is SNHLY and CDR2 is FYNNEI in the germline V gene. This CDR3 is CASSDPAGSTDTQYF. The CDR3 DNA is TGTGCCAGCAGTGATCCAGCGGGGAGCACAGATACGCAGTATTTT.